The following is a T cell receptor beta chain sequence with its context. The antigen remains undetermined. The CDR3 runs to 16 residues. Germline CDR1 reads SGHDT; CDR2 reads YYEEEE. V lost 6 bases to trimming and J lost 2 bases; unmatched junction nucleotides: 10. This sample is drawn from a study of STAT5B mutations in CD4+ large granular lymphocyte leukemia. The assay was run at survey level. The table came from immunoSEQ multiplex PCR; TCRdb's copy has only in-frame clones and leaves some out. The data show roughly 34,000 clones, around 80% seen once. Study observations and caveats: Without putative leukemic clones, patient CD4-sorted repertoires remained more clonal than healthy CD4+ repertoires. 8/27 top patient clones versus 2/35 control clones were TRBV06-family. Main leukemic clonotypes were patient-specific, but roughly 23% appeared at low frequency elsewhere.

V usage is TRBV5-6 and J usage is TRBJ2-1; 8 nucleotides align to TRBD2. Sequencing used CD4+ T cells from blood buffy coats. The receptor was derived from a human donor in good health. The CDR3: CASTKSRGATYNEQFF. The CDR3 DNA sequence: TGTGCCAGCACCAAATCGCGGGGGGCCACCTACAATGAGCAGTTCTTC.